This entry features one T cell receptor beta chain sequence. Spiked synthetic TCR analogs estimated absolute template abundance per PCR. Profiled with immunoSEQ multiplex PCR; TCRdb holds only in-frame clones, not every one. The sample records some 65,000 clones, around 81% being singletons. This sample was included in a study of PD-L1 blockade in urothelial cancer. Time point given: pretreatment peripheral blood. CDR1 is LNHNV and CDR2 is YYDKDF in the germline V gene (reference sequence). With 3 bases removed from V and 2 bases from J, the gap between germline ends came to 10 bases. The CDR3 loop spans 14 amino acids.

This clonotype originated in a man aged 70-80 years with urothelial cancer. The gene calls are TRBV15 and TRBJ2-5; D may be TRBD2 (6 bases). The starting material was PBMCs, obtained around atezolizumab (anti-PD-L1) treatment. DNA of the CDR3: TGTGCCACCAGCAGGGCCGGGAGTCAAGAGACCCAGTACTTC. Protein sequence: CATSRAGSQETQYF.